The rows below give T cell receptor beta chains drawn from one sample of a study of T cell responses to AZD1222 COVID-19 vaccine. Data came from immunoSEQ multiplex PCR; TCRdb stores just in-frame clones and leaves some out. The table has about 79,000 clones, around 80% seen once. Sequenced here: peripheral blood, sampled on day 0 of AZD1222 vaccination. These receptor sequences come from an adult in good health. The CDR3 runs from the conserved cysteine through the conserved F or W. The D gene is left open where the match is weak. Rows may omit the clone size; those that give it use once, few, many or a size class.

j_call,clone_size,d_call,v_call,cdr3_nt,cdr3_aa
TRBJ1-5,once,-,TRBV19,TGTGCCAGTAGTATATCGTGGAGTCAGCCCCAGCATTTT,CASSISWSQPQHF
TRBJ1-5,-,TRBD1,TRBV4-2,TGTGCCAGCAGCCCCACCGGGACAGGGAACGGTCAGCCCCAGCATTTT,CASSPTGTGNGQPQHF
TRBJ2-2,-,TRBD1,TRBV6-5,TGTGCCAGCAGTTATTCGGACAGGGCCGGGGAGCTGTTTTTT,CASSYSDRAGELFF
TRBJ1-2,-,-,TRBV4-1,TGCGCCAGCAGCCAAACGGTTGACTATGGCTACACCTTC,CASSQTVDYGYTF
TRBJ1-1,-,TRBD1,TRBV6-5,TGTGCCAGCAGTCCCGACAGGGGGAACACTGAAGCTTTCTTT,CASSPDRGNTEAFF
TRBJ2-5,-,TRBD2,TRBV5-1,TGCGCCAGCAGCTTGTCTAGCGGGAGTGGGGAGACCCAGTACTTC,CASSLSSGSGETQYF
TRBJ1-5,-,TRBD1,TRBV27,TGTGCCAGCAGTTTAGATGGGGACAGGGCCTTCTTTTTT,CASSLDGDRAFFF
TRBJ1-1,-,TRBD1,TRBV5-1,TGCGCCAGCAGCTTGTCTATGACAGGGGGCATTATTGAAGCTTTCTTT,CASSLSMTGGIIEAFF
TRBJ1-5,-,-,TRBV15,TGTGCCACCAGCAGAGATAGGGCAGGGAATCAGCCCCAGCATTTT,CATSRDRAGNQPQHF
TRBJ1-4,-,TRBD1,TRBV5-1,TGCGCCAGCAGCGTGACAGGGGCAAATGAAAAACTGTTTTTT,CASSVTGANEKLFF
TRBJ2-7,few,-,TRBV11-2,TGTGCCAGCAGTCTAGACCCGTTGGAGGAGTACTTC,CASSLDPLEEYF
TRBJ2-1,-,TRBD2,TRBV3-1/TRBV3-2,TGTGCCAGCAGCCAAGGCGGGGGGGCCGTCTACAATGAGCAGTTCTTC,CASSQGGGAVYNEQFF
TRBJ1-6,few,-,TRBV20-1,TGCAGTGCTAGTTTAACTGGGGACGGCAGTTCACCCCTCCACTTT,CSASLTGDGSSPLHF
TRBJ2-7,-,-,TRBV1,TGCACCAGCAGCCAGACGGTCGAAAAGCGGGAGAAGACATGCGAGCAGTACTTC,CTSSQTVEKREKTCEQYF
TRBJ2-1,-,TRBD2,TRBV6-5,TGTGCCAGTAAGCGGGGGCCAAGCTCCTACAATGAGCAGTTCTTC,CASKRGPSSYNEQFF
TRBJ2-2,many,-,TRBV7-2,TGTGCCAGCAGCCCCCGGGGAGGGAACACCGGGGAGCTGTTTTTT,CASSPRGGNTGELFF
TRBJ1-2,-,-,TRBV27,TGTGCCAGCAGTTCGCAGAACTATGGCTACACCTTC,CASSSQNYGYTF
TRBJ1-2,-,TRBD1,TRBV19,TGTGCCAGTAGTACGGGACAGGGGGCGTCGTATCGAATGGGCTACACCTTC,CASSTGQGASYRMGYTF
TRBJ1-1,-,TRBD1,TRBV27,TGTGCCAGCAGTTCACCGGGACAGGGGTCTACTGAAGCTTTCTTT,CASSSPGQGSTEAFF
TRBJ1-5,-,TRBD1,TRBV28,TGTGCCAGCAGAACAGGGGGCGCGGGACATCAGCCCCAGCATTTT,CASRTGGAGHQPQHF
TRBJ1-5,-,TRBD1,TRBV2,TGTGCCAGCAGCGACGGGACAGGGAGAAATCAGCCCCAGCATTTT,CASSDGTGRNQPQHF
TRBJ2-1,-,TRBD1,TRBV7-9,TGTGCCAGCAGCCTCGGACAGGGCCCCATGGATGAGCAGTTCTTC,CASSLGQGPMDEQFF
TRBJ2-6,-,-,TRBV5-1,TGCGCCAGCAGCTTGGAGATTAGCGGCTCTGGGGCCAACGTCCTGACTTTC,CASSLEISGSGANVLTF
TRBJ2-2,-,-,TRBV3-1/TRBV3-2,TGTGCCAGCAGCCAAGTCCTCTTGGTAGCCATCGGGGAGCTGTTTTTT,CASSQVLLVAIGELFF
TRBJ1-6,-,-,TRBV21-1,TGTGCCAGCAGCAAAAGCCCCCGTGGAGTCCCGTATTCACCCCTCCACTTT,CASSKSPRGVPYSPLHF
TRBJ2-7,-,-,TRBV6-6,TGTGCCAGCAGTTACGTGCAGGATCGCTCCTACGAGCAGTACTTC,CASSYVQDRSYEQYF
TRBJ2-1,-,-,TRBV5-8,TGTGCCAGCAGCTTGGGAGGGGGACTGGCCCTTTCTTCCTACAATGAGCAGTTCTTC,CASSLGGGLALSSYNEQFF
TRBJ2-5,-,-,TRBV5-1,TGCGCCAGCAGCTCGACTAGGCGAGAGACCCAGTACTTC,CASSSTRRETQYF
TRBJ2-4,once,TRBD1,TRBV4-1,TGCGCCAGCAGCCAAGATCCCCAGGGGGCTGAAGGACAGTACTTC,CASSQDPQGAEGQYF
TRBJ2-4,-,-,TRBV30,TGTGCCTGGAGTAGAAGGGAGACCGCAAGGCACCCGACCAAAAACATTCAGTACTTC,CAWSRRETARHPTKNIQYF
TRBJ1-2,-,-,TRBV20-1,TGCAGTGCTAGTACGGGCCTTACTAACTATGGCTACACCTTC,CSASTGLTNYGYTF
TRBJ1-5,few,-,TRBV3-1/TRBV3-2,TGTGCCAGCAGCCAAGCGGGTTATAGCAATCAGCCCCAGCATTTT,CASSQAGYSNQPQHF
TRBJ2-7,-,TRBD2,TRBV30,TGTGCCTCCGGGACTAGCGGGAGTTACTACGAGCAGTACTTC,CASGTSGSYYEQYF
TRBJ2-1,-,-,TRBV6-5,TGTGCCAGCAGTTATTATGCCTCCAAGGATGAGCAGTTCTTC,CASSYYASKDEQFF
TRBJ2-3,-,-,TRBV7-2,TGTGCCAGCAGTCTCCTGGGAGATACGCAGTATTTT,CASSLLGDTQYF
TRBJ2-2,once,TRBD1,TRBV18,TGTGCCAGCTCTCAAGGACAGGGCACCGGGGAGCTGTTTTTT,CASSQGQGTGELFF
TRBJ2-7,few,-,TRBV7-9,TGTGCCAGCAGCTTATACGAGGCGACTCTCGAGCAGTACTTC,CASSLYEATLEQYF
TRBJ1-1,-,-,TRBV18,TGTGCCAGCTCTCTACAGAACACTGAAGCTTTCTTT,CASSLQNTEAFF
TRBJ2-3,-,-,TRBV5-1,TGCGCCAGCAGCTTGGATCCCACAGATACGCAGTATTTT,CASSLDPTDTQYF
TRBJ1-5,-,-,TRBV10-2,TGCGCCAGCAGTGAACAGGGCCTTCTGTCGGCCCAGCATTTT,CASSEQGLLSAQHF
TRBJ2-6,few,TRBD2,TRBV7-9,TGTGCCAGCAGCCCAACGGGAGGCTCTGGGGCCAACGTCCTGACTTTC,CASSPTGGSGANVLTF